This note documents a single T cell receptor (beta chain) sequence. These data come from a study of identical twins. V was pared by 1 base and J by 6 bases, with 13 bases between. Germline CDR1 SGHTA, CDR2 FQGNSA. The CDR3 sequence is 15 residues long. MiXCR, run by TCRdb on the 5' RACE reads, gives a single entry per CDR3 protein. The profile shows approximately 1.8 million distinct CDR3 sequences, less than 35% of them singletons. This sequence was found in a newborn girl in good health. Sequenced: cord blood. This chain links TRBV7-2 with TRBJ2-1; D possibly matches TRBD1 or TRBD2 (8 bases each). The DNA of the CDR3 is TGTGCCAGCAGCTTAGTAGCGGGGACAGGCAATGAGCAGTTCTTC. As protein: CASSLVAGTGNEQFF.